This T cell receptor (beta chain) was documented in a study of T cell responses to AZD1222 COVID-19 vaccine. Study-level findings and limits: In the spike-specific TCR repertoire, nearly half reportedly target unmutated variant regions. The span of vaccine-associated CD4 TCRs extended across spike, with dominance at 160-218 and 743-854. In a largely white British group with more females than males, clonal diversity was possibly underestimated.

Concerning this clone: What it binds is unknown.

The data were produced by immunoSEQ multiplex PCR, yet TCRdb's version contains in-frame clones alone and is incomplete. The profile shows 100,000 or so clones, 87% of them singletons. Pooled in the analysis were second doses at about 4 or about 12 weeks. V shed 0 bases and J shed 3 bases, with 11 bases lying between them. The V gene's germline CDR1 is SQVTM and CDR2 ANQGSEA. This CDR3 contains 15 residues. The TCR sequence derives from an adult who received the AZD1222 COVID-19 vaccine. V usage is TRBV29-1 and J usage is TRBJ2-2; a possible D gene is TRBD1 (6 bases). The sample here was peripheral blood, taken 28 days after the second AZD1222 dose. CDR3 sequence (DNA): TGCAGCGTTGAAGACCGACAGGAGTACACCGGGGAGCTGTTTTTT. This translates into CSVEDRQEYTGELFF.